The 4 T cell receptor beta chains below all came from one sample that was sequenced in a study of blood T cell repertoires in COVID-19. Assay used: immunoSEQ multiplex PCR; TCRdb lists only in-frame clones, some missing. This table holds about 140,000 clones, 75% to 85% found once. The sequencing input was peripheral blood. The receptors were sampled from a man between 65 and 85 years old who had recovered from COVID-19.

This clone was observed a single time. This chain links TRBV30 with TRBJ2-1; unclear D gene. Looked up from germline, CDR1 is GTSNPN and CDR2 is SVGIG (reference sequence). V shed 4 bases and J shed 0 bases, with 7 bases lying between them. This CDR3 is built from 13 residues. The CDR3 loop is CAWIPFSYNEQFF. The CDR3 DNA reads TGTGCCTGGATCCCGTTCTCCTACAATGAGCAGTTCTTC. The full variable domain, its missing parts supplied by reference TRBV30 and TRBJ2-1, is SQTIHQWPATLVQPVGSPLSLECTVEGTSNPNLYWYRQAAGRGLQLLFYSVGIGQISSEVPQNLSASRPQDRQFILSSKKLLLSDSGFYLCAWIPFSYNEQFFGPGTRLTVL.

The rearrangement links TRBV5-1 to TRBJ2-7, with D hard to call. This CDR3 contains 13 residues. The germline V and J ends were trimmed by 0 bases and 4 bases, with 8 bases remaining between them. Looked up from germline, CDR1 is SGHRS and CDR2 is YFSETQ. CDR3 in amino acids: CASSLGVRYEQYF. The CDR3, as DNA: TGCGCCAGCAGCTTGGGGGTGAGGTACGAGCAGTACTTC. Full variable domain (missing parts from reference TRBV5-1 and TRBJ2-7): KAGVTQTPRYLIKTRGQQVTLSCSPISGHRSVSWYQQTPGQGLQFLFEYFSETQRNKGNFPGRFSGRQFSNSRSEMNVSTLELGDSALYLCASSLGVRYEQYFGPGTRLTVT.

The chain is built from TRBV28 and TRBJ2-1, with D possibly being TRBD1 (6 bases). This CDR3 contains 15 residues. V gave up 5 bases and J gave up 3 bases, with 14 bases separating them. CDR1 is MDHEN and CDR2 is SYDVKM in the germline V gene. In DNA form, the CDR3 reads TGTGCCAGCAGTCCCCGACAGGATTTCTACAATGAGCAGTTCTTC. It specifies CASSPRQDFYNEQFF.

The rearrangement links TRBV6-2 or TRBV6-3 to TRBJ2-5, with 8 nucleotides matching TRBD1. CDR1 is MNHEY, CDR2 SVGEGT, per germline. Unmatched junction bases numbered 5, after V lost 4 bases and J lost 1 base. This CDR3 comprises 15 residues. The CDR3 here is CASSFGTGVQETQYF. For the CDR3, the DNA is TGTGCCAGCAGTTTCGGGACAGGCGTCCAAGAGACCCAGTACTTC.